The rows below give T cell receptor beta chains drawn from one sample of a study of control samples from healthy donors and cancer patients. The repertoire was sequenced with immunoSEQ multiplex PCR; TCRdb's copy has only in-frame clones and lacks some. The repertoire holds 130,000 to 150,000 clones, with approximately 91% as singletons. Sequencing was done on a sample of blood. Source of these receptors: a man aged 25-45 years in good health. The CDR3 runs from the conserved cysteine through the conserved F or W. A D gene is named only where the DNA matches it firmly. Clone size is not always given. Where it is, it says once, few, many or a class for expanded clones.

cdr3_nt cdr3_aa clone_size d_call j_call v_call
TGTGCCAGCAGCGTAGGAACAGGCGGATATGGCTACACCTTC CASSVGTGGYGYTF . . TRBJ1-2 TRBV9
TGTGCCAGCAGCTTACTGGGACTAGCGACGTCCTACAATGAGCAGTTCTTC CASSLLGLATSYNEQFF . TRBD2 TRBJ2-1 TRBV7-3
TGTGCCAGCAGCTTAGGACAGGGACTGGGTACTGAAGCTTTCTTT CASSLGQGLGTEAFF once TRBD1 TRBJ1-1 TRBV11-2
TGTGCCAGCAGCGTGGGACGGAAAAATGAAAAACTGTTTTTT CASSVGRKNEKLFF . . TRBJ1-4 TRBV11-2
TGCAGCGCAACGGTGGACCCTTATTATGGCTACACCTTC CSATVDPYYGYTF . . TRBJ1-2 TRBV29-1
TGTGCCAGCAGCACCCCGACCAGCGGGAAAAGCTCCTACAATGAGCAGTTCTTC CASSTPTSGKSSYNEQFF . . TRBJ2-1 TRBV21-1
TGTGCCAGCAGTGACCCCGGGACAGGGACCTACGAGCAGTACTTC CASSDPGTGTYEQYF . TRBD1 TRBJ2-7 TRBV6-1
TGTGCCAGCAGCCCCCGAGGGACTAGTAATCCCGGGGAGCTGTTTTTT CASSPRGTSNPGELFF few TRBD2 TRBJ2-2 TRBV9
TGCAGTGCTAGTGAGAAAGAGACCCAGTACTTC CSASEKETQYF . . TRBJ2-5 TRBV20-1
TGTGCCAGCAGCTCCACGGACAGGGTCATCGAGACCCAGTACTTC CASSSTDRVIETQYF once TRBD1 TRBJ2-5 TRBV5-6
TGTGCCAGTACCATGGCCGGGGATGAGCAGTTCTTC CASTMAGDEQFF . . TRBJ2-1 TRBV19
TGTGCCACCGGCCGGGATGAGCAGTTCTTC CATGRDEQFF . . TRBJ2-1 TRBV6-6
TGTGCCAGCAGCCAAGGAACAGGGGGCGTTTTTGTGAGAAGCATTCAGTACTTC CASSQGTGGVFVRSIQYF . TRBD1 TRBJ2-4 TRBV3-1/TRBV3-2
TGTGCCAGCAGCGTAGTCCTAGACATACGATCCTACGAGCAGTACTTC CASSVVLDIRSYEQYF . . TRBJ2-7 TRBV9
TGTGCCAGCTCACCAAGGAACAGGGAGGGCTACACCTTC CASSPRNREGYTF few . TRBJ1-2 TRBV18
TGTGCCAGCAGCTTGGCCAAAGGGAGATCTATAGTCTCTAACTATGGCTACACCTTC CASSLAKGRSIVSNYGYTF . . TRBJ1-2 TRBV5-6
TGTGCCAGCAGCCTCACTGGGGCGCACGAGCAGTACTTC CASSLTGAHEQYF . . TRBJ2-7 TRBV27
TGTGCCAGTAAGGCCGGGCTTGTCGCAGAGACCCAGTACTTC CASKAGLVAETQYF . . TRBJ2-5 TRBV19
TGCGCCAGCAGCCCTCCAACCGGGACGGCCTACAATGAGCAGTTCTTC CASSPPTGTAYNEQFF . . TRBJ2-1 TRBV4-1
TGTGCCAGCAGTTTATATGCAGGGAACCAAGAGACCCAGTACTTC CASSLYAGNQETQYF . . TRBJ2-5 TRBV27
TGTGCCAGCAGCTCCGGAAGCGGGGGGTCAGATACGCAGTATTTT CASSSGSGGSDTQYF . TRBD2 TRBJ2-3 TRBV5-4
TGTGCCAGCAGCTCCTTTGAGGGATCCTACGAGCAGTACTTC CASSSFEGSYEQYF . . TRBJ2-7 TRBV7-2
TGTGCCAGCAGCTCCCTGGCGGGAGAATTGGCAGATACGCAGTATTTT CASSSLAGELADTQYF few TRBD2 TRBJ2-3 TRBV9
TGTGCCAGCAGCTCGACAGGGGGCGGGTATGGCTACACCTTC CASSSTGGGYGYTF . TRBD1 TRBJ1-2 TRBV7-3
TGTGCCAGCAGCCAAGTCCCTCCTCCGGGCGAGCAGTACTTC CASSQVPPPGEQYF . . TRBJ2-7 TRBV4-2
TGTGCCAGCAGCCAAGGGCACCTAGGGGGCACGGGCTACACCTTC CASSQGHLGGTGYTF . TRBD1 TRBJ1-2 TRBV3-1/TRBV3-2
TGTGCCAGCAGCGTAGCTCCGGGGGTTGACATTCAGTACTTC CASSVAPGVDIQYF . . TRBJ2-4 TRBV9
TGTGCCATCAAGCGGGGTGGGAATGAGCAGTTCTTC CAIKRGGNEQFF . TRBD2 TRBJ2-1 TRBV10-3
TGTGCCAGCAGTCAAGAGGGCTATGGCTACACCTTC CASSQEGYGYTF . . TRBJ1-2 TRBV12-3/TRBV12-4
TGTGCCAGCAGCGGCCCCGATAGGGCCGGAGGCACTGAAGCTTTCTTT CASSGPDRAGGTEAFF . . TRBJ1-1 TRBV7-2
TGCGCCAGCAGCCTGCGAGCGGGAACCACAGATACGCAGTATTTT CASSLRAGTTDTQYF . TRBD2 TRBJ2-3 TRBV4-1
TGTGCCAGCAGCTTGAAGAGGGCGGAGACCTTC CASSLKRAETF . . TRBJ1-2 TRBV5-6
TGTGCCAGCAGCTTTTCAGGACAGAGGTCTGGAAACACCATATATTTT CASSFSGQRSGNTIYF . . TRBJ1-3 TRBV7-9
TGTGCCACCAGCAGAGTGGGGAGGTATGATGAAAAACTGTTTTTT CATSRVGRYDEKLFF . . TRBJ1-4 TRBV15
TGTGCCAGCAGCCCTGTCTCTGGGGCCAACGTCCTGACTTTC CASSPVSGANVLTF . . TRBJ2-6 TRBV14
TGTGCCAGCAGATCCACAGGGACCTACGAGCAGTACTTC CASRSTGTYEQYF . . TRBJ2-7 TRBV27
TGTGCCAGCAGCTCAAAAAGGGGGGACAAAAACAATGAGCAGTTCTTC CASSSKRGDKNNEQFF once . TRBJ2-1 TRBV7-3
TGTGCCAGCAGCTTGCGAGGGAAAGCTAACTATGGCTACACCTTC CASSLRGKANYGYTF few . TRBJ1-2 TRBV5-6
TGTGCCAGCAGCTCCGGGGATGAAAAACTGTTTTTT CASSSGDEKLFF . . TRBJ1-4 TRBV5-4
TGCGCCAGCAGGGGAACAGGCGGTAAATCACCCCTCCACTTT CASRGTGGKSPLHF . . TRBJ1-6 TRBV5-1
TGTGCCAGCTCACCGGGCAGCCCCCTCCTCCACTTT CASSPGSPLLHF . . TRBJ1-6 TRBV18
TGCGCCAGCAGCGGGGGCTCTGGGGCCAACGTCCTGACTTTC CASSGGSGANVLTF . . TRBJ2-6 TRBV5-1
TGTGCCAGCAGCTTAGCCGGGAGGGAGCAGTTCTTC CASSLAGREQFF once TRBD2 TRBJ2-1 TRBV7-8
TGTGCCAGCAGCCCCGACGGACAGGGCAAATCAGATACGCAGTATTTT CASSPDGQGKSDTQYF . TRBD1 TRBJ2-3 TRBV9
TGTGCCAGCAGCTCTAGGGGGCGCCCGGAGACCCAGTACTTC CASSSRGRPETQYF . TRBD1 TRBJ2-5 TRBV7-8